Following are 14 T cell receptor beta chains from one sample sequenced in a study of blood T cell repertoires in COVID-19. Sequencing used immunoSEQ multiplex PCR; TCRdb keeps in-frame clones, though not all of them. The data hold about 230,000 clones, with roughly nine tenths observed a single time. The sequenced sample was PBMCs or T cells enriched from blood (not recorded which). These receptors were taken from a woman aged 50 to 60 in a cohort exposed to, infected with or recovered from COVID-19 (not recorded which).

This chain connects TRBV7-2 to TRBJ1-5, with D possibly being TRBD1 (6 bases). This CDR3 has 16 amino acids. V was pared by 1 base and J by 7 bases, with 17 bases between. The germline gives CDR1 SGHTA, CDR2 FQGNSA. CDR3 sequence (DNA): TGTGCCAGCAGCTTAGAGGCGCGGGGGCCGGGGCAGCCCCAGCATTTT. It translates to CASSLEARGPGQPQHF.

This clone came up once. This chain connects TRBV7-2 to TRBJ2-7; TRBD2 aligns across 7 bases. V lost 7 bases to trimming and J lost 6 bases; unmatched junction nucleotides: 12. The CDR3 is 14 amino acids. CDR1 and CDR2 (germline): SGHTA, FQGNSA. The CDR3 nucleotides are TGTGCCAGCAACCCTTCCAGCGGGATCGGCGAGCAGTACTTC. This sequence encodes CASNPSSGIGEQYF.

The chain has TRBV6-2 or TRBV6-3 and TRBJ1-3, with 7 bases matching TRBD1. The germline V gene has CDR1 MNHEY and CDR2 SVGEGT. The CDR3 length is 18 residues. The J segment lost 8 bases and the V segment lost 0 bases, leaving 16 bases of the junction unmatched. The CDR3 spells CASSYSSSGQTKRDTIYF. The CDR3 region has the DNA TGTGCCAGCAGTTACTCTTCGTCGGGACAGACTAAGCGAGACACCATATATTTT.

V is TRBV28 and J is TRBJ1-2; 7 bases fit TRBD1. Germline V gene sequence: CDR1 MDHEN, CDR2 SYDVKM. Unmatched junction bases numbered 8, after V lost 5 bases and J lost 8 bases. The CDR3 has 13 residues. CDR3 protein: CASSPTTGRGYTF. The CDR3 coding sequence is TGTGCCAGCAGTCCGACGACAGGGCGAGGCTACACCTTC.

The rearrangement links TRBV5-1 to TRBJ1-5, with 7 bases that match TRBD1. This CDR3 is 16 amino acids long. Unmatched junction bases numbered 6, after V lost 0 bases and J lost 3 bases. Looked up from germline, CDR1 is SGHRS and CDR2 is YFSETQ. The DNA for the CDR3 is TGCGCCAGCAGCTTGGGGGACAGCTGGGACAATCAGCCCCAGCATTTT. Protein product: CASSLGDSWDNQPQHF.

The chain combines TRBV5-1 with TRBJ1-1; D unresolved. The length of the CDR3 is 13 residues. The germline V gene has CDR1 SGHRS and CDR2 YFSETQ. V was pared by 1 base and J by 6 bases, with 10 bases between. DNA of the CDR3: TGCGCCAGCAGCTTGAGAGGGCAGTCTGAAGCTTTCTTT. The encoded protein is CASSLRGQSEAFF.

The chain has TRBV4-3 and TRBJ2-1; TRBD2 aligns across 7 bases. Looked up from germline, CDR1 is LGHNA and CDR2 is YSLEER. Losses at the gene ends were 0 bases for V and 8 bases for J; bases not matched to a gene: 7. This CDR3 has 15 residues. CDR3 loop: CASSQDPRTRDEQFF. The CDR3 bases are TGCGCCAGCAGCCAAGATCCCAGGACTAGAGATGAGCAGTTCTTC.

Only one count was recorded for this clone. CDR3 bases: TGTGCCAGCAGTCGGGACAGGGCCGGTGGCTACACCTTC. Its protein is CASSRDRAGGYTF. The rearrangement joins TRBV6-4 to TRBJ1-2; TRBD1 matches at 9 bases. The trim removed 5 bases at V and 7 bases at J, leaving 5 bases unmatched. Germline V gives CDR1 MRHNA, CDR2 SNTAGT. This CDR3 spans 13 amino acids.

The chain joins TRBV9 to TRBJ1-5; 8 nucleotides line up with TRBD1. CDR3 length: 14 amino acids. The ends lost 3 bases at V and 3 bases at J; junction bases unmatched: 2. Germline CDR1 and CDR2: SGDLS and YYNGEE. The CDR3 reads CASSGTGFNQPQHF. The CDR3, as DNA: TGTGCCAGCAGCGGGACAGGGTTCAATCAGCCCCAGCATTTT.

CDR3 amino acids: CASSLGSRGKTQYF. The CDR3, as DNA: TGTGCCAGCAGCTTAGGTTCCAGGGGGAAGACCCAGTACTTC. This chain connects TRBV11-2 to TRBJ2-5; 7 nucleotides agree with TRBD1. The CDR3 consists of 14 residues. V shed 1 base and J 6 bases; nucleotides not matched to a gene: 5. Looked up from germline, CDR1 is SGHAT and CDR2 is FQNNGV.

This clone occurred a few times. The genes are TRBV5-5 and TRBJ1-1, with TRBD1 matching over 8 bases. J was trimmed by 10 bases and V by 5 bases; bases with no gene match: 13. The CDR3 is 14 amino acids. Germline CDR1 reads SGHKS; CDR2 reads YYEKEE (reference sequence). The CDR3 bases are TGTGCCAGCAGTCTAGGACAGGGTAGTTTAGTAGCTTTCTTT. Translated, it gives CASSLGQGSLVAFF.

This rearrangement joins TRBV27 to TRBJ1-5; D is undetermined. The CDR3 has 13 amino acids. Germline CDR1 reads MNHEY; CDR2 reads SMNVEV (reference sequence). The V end lost 5 bases, the J end lost 6 bases, and 11 bases lay between the germline ends. CDR3 sequence (DNA): TGTGCCAGCAGTGGCCCACGGGGTCAGCCCCAGCATTTT. It encodes CASSGPRGQPQHF.

This clone has only a few counts. The CDR3 sequence: CASSTQAGGVSYEQYF. CDR3 DNA sequence: TGTGCCAGTAGTACCCAGGCAGGGGGAGTCTCCTACGAGCAGTACTTC. The chain carries TRBV19 and TRBJ2-7; 7 nucleotides line up with TRBD1. Trimming cost V 4 bases and J 0 bases; bases outside gene matches: 9. The V gene's germline CDR1 is LNHDA and CDR2 SQIVND (reference sequence). The CDR3 extends over 16 amino acids.

The chain uses TRBV9 and TRBJ1-3; D is unclear. CDR3 length: 17 residues. Between the trimmed V and J ends, which lost 0 bases and 0 bases, there was a span of 13 bases. Germline CDR1 reads SGDLS; CDR2 reads YYNGEE. The CDR3 sequence is CASSVGVGLISGNTIYF. The CDR3 coding sequence is TGTGCCAGCAGCGTAGGGGTAGGACTAATCTCTGGAAACACCATATATTTT.